Shown below are 10 T cell receptor beta chains from a single sample sequenced in a study of T cells in Graves' hyperthyroidism and ophthalmopathy. Template material for amplifying TCR beta CDR3 regions consisted of RNA transcripts. A first-round RT-PCR of the TCR CDR3 used the HTBI primer set. In TCRdb, the multiplex PCR reads were re-called with MiXCR into one record per CDR3 protein. Seen here are about 500,000 distinct CDR3 sequences, 15% to 20% observed once, and the top ten hold about 29%. The specimen was blood. The receptors here all came from a young woman with Graves' ophthalmopathy.

V is TRBV3-1 and J is TRBJ2-7; D possibly matches TRBD1 or TRBD2 (5 bases each). Germline values: CDR1 LGHDT, CDR2 YNNKEL (reference sequence). Trimming removed 1 base at V and 5 bases at J, with 15 bases between. The CDR3 has 15 residues. CDR3 loop: CASSQVRGGNDEQYF. DNA of the CDR3: TGTGCCAGCAGCCAAGTGAGGGGTGGGAACGACGAGCAGTACTTC.

This clonotype occurred many times. This rearrangement joins TRBV6-2 or TRBV6-3 to TRBJ2-7; 11 bases match TRBD2. This CDR3 is built from 19 residues. V shed 5 bases, J shed 2 bases, and the junction held 17 bases outside the gene matches. Germline values: CDR1 MNHEY, CDR2 SVGEGT. The CDR3 loop is CASSPPQVDRLAGPYEQYF. CDR3 sequence (DNA): TGTGCCAGCAGTCCCCCCCAGGTTGATCGACTAGCGGGACCCTACGAGCAGTACTTC.

The chain recombines TRBV29-1 with TRBJ2-3; the match to TRBD2 covers 14 bases. The CDR3 runs 17 residues. Germline assignment: CDR1 SQVTM and CDR2 ANQGSEA. V was pared by 7 bases and J by 1 base, with 10 bases of the junction left unmatched. CDR3 loop: CSAGGGTSGRGTDTQYF. CDR3 sequence (DNA): TGCAGCGCTGGGGGGGGGACTAGCGGGAGAGGCACAGATACGCAGTATTTT.

Only a few counts were recorded for this clonotype. V is TRBV9 and J is TRBJ1-1; 7 bases line up with TRBD1. The CDR3 sequence is 17 residues long. J was trimmed by 5 bases and V by 0 bases; bases with no gene match: 13. Germline CDR1 and CDR2: SGDLS and YYNGEE. CDR3 DNA sequence: TGTGCCAGCAGCGTAGTTAAAGGTGTAACAGGGGAAACTGAAGCTTTCTTT. Residues: CASSVVKGVTGETEAFF.

This clonotype was seen only a few times. V usage is TRBV12-3 or TRBV12-4 and J usage is TRBJ2-7; TRBD1 matches at 10 bases. This CDR3 spans 15 amino acids. V lost 5 bases, J lost 3 bases, and 7 bases stayed unmatched. CDR3 amino acids: CASSAGTGDLYEQYF. CDR3 nucleotide sequence: TGTGCCAGCAGTGCCGGGACAGGGGATCTCTACGAGCAGTACTTC.

This clonotype was observed at least ten times. The V gene is TRBV2, the J gene TRBJ2-5, with D possibly TRBD2 on 5 matching bases. This CDR3 comprises 13 residues. The germline gives CDR1 SNHLY, CDR2 FYNNEI. The V and J ends lost 7 bases and 3 bases respectively, with 12 bases between them. The CDR3 DNA reads TGTGCCAGCATCGGACTTGAGGAAGAGACCCAGTACTTC. It yields the protein CASIGLEEETQYF.

This clonotype was detected ten times or more. CDR3 coding DNA: TGTGCCAGCAGCCAGGTTCCGGCTATGTTAATGGAGCAGTACTTC. Encoded protein: CASSQVPAMLMEQYF. The chain uses TRBV3-1 and TRBJ2-7; D not certain. Between the trimmed V and J ends, which lost 3 bases and 7 bases, there was a span of 19 bases. This CDR3 region has 15 residues. Looked up from germline, CDR1 is LGHDT and CDR2 is YNNKEL (reference sequence).

This clonotype showed up many times. V usage is TRBV19 and J usage is TRBJ2-5; 9 positions agree with TRBD2. The germline CDR1 and CDR2 sequences are LNHDA and SQIVND (reference sequence). V lost 5 bases and J lost 0; bases outside the gene matches: 10. CDR3 length: 17 residues. CDR3 sequence: CASSLGSGRIHQETQYF. The CDR3 DNA follows: TGTGCCAGTAGTCTGGGTAGCGGGAGAATCCACCAAGAGACCCAGTACTTC.

This clonotype was picked up many times. The chain links TRBV6-5 to TRBJ1-4, with D perhaps TRBD1 (6 bases). CDR3 length: 14 residues. Germline assignment: CDR1 MNHEY and CDR2 SVGAGI. V gave up 0 bases and J gave up 7 bases, with 9 bases separating them. The CDR3 DNA reads as TGTGCCAGCAGTTACTCGATGGGGGCTGAAAAACTGTTTTTT. Its translation: CASSYSMGAEKLFF.

This clonotype was counted at least ten times. V usage is TRBV2 and J usage is TRBJ2-7, with 11 bases matching TRBD2. From germline, CDR1 is SNHLY and CDR2 FYNNEI. This CDR3 contains 13 residues. Trimming at V came to 9 bases and at J to 2 bases, leaving 3 bases not matched to a gene. CDR3 loop: CASSSGRAYEQYF. CDR3 DNA sequence: TGTGCCAGTAGTAGCGGGAGGGCCTACGAGCAGTACTTC. Full variable domain (remainder filled in from reference TRBV2 and TRBJ2-7): EPEVTQTPSHQVTQMGQEVILRCVPISNHLYFYWYRQILGQKVEFLVSFYNNEISEKSEIFDDQFSVERPDGSNFTLKIRSTKLEDSAMYFCASSSGRAYEQYFGPGTRLTVT.